The 23 T cell receptor beta chains below come from one sample, sequenced in a study of spatial heterogeneity in lung cancer. Described time point: blood at routine non-recurrence follow-up after resection. TCRdb reanalysed the 5' RACE reads using MiXCR and keeps one entry per CDR3 protein. The sample holds approximately 100,000 distinct CDR3 sequences, roughly a fifth seen once. The sample was PBMCs, taken at follow-up. These receptors were collected from a male donor with early-stage non-small cell lung cancer.

This clonotype came up a few times. This rearrangement joins TRBV20-1 to TRBJ1-3; no definite D call. Trimming left V 3 bases short and J 0 bases short, with 15 bases between. The length of the CDR3 is 16 residues. CDR1 and CDR2 (germline): DFQATT, SNEGSKA (reference sequence). CDR3 sequence reads: CSASIWTASSGNTIYF. CDR3 DNA sequence: TGCAGTGCTAGTATCTGGACTGCGAGCTCTGGAAACACCATATATTTT.

This clonotype was seen more than once but under ten times. This chain uses TRBV2 with TRBJ2-4; D gene uncertain. Germline CDR1 is SNHLY and CDR2 is FYNNEI. Trimming took off 8 bases at V and 3 bases at J, with 17 bases between the two ends. The length of the CDR3 is 15 residues. The CDR3 loop reads CASVLRPWVKNIQYF. In DNA, the CDR3 is TGTGCCAGCGTTTTAAGGCCCTGGGTCAAAAACATTCAGTACTTC. Full variable domain (missing parts from reference TRBV2 and TRBJ2-4): EPEVTQTPSHQVTQMGQEVILRCVPISNHLYFYWYRQILGQKVEFLVSFYNNEISEKSEIFDDQFSVERPDGSNFTLKIRSTKLEDSAMYFCASVLRPWVKNIQYFGAGTRLSVL.

This clonotype has more than one count but fewer than ten. This chain joins TRBV6-5 and TRBJ2-7, with 11 bases aligning to TRBD2. With 6 bases clipped from V and 1 base from J, the junction kept 17 bases outside the gene matches. Germline CDR1 and CDR2: MNHEY and SVGAGI. CDR3 length: 19 amino acids. CDR3 DNA sequence: TGTGCCAGCAGCCCTAGGTCGTCGGGACTAGCGGCCAAATCCTACGAGCAGTACTTC. It encodes CASSPRSSGLAAKSYEQYF.

This chain uses TRBV2 with TRBJ2-1; D is undetermined. CDR3 length: 13 amino acids. Germline V gene lookup returns CDR1 SNHLY and CDR2 FYNNEI. V gave up 5 bases and J gave up 8 bases, with 13 bases separating them. Here the CDR3 DNA reads TGTGCCAGCAGTCCAAGAACAAGCTATGAGCAGTTCTTC. Protein product: CASSPRTSYEQFF.

The chain recombines TRBV29-1 with TRBJ2-5; tentatively, D is TRBD2 (6 bases). V gave up 7 bases and J gave up 5 bases, with 14 bases separating them. The CDR3 runs 12 residues. Germline CDR1 is SQVTM and CDR2 is ANQGSEA. In DNA form, the CDR3 reads TGCAGCGCCCGTCGGGGGTTCGAGACCCAGTACTTC. Residues: CSARRGFETQYF.

The chain recombines TRBV19 with TRBJ1-5; D is unresolved. In germline, CDR1 is LNHDA, CDR2 SQIVND (reference sequence). Trimming stripped 2 bases from V and 10 bases from J, with 21 bases between. The CDR3 covers 16 residues. The CDR3 coding sequence is TGTGCCAGTAGTATACCCACGGCCATTACAGAGGTTCCCCAGCATTTT. This codes for CASSIPTAITEVPQHF.

The V call is TRBV20-1, the J call TRBJ2-3, with 8 bases fitting TRBD1. J lost 0 bases, V lost 6 bases, and 11 bases had no gene match. Germline CDR1 and CDR2: DFQATT and SNEGSKA (reference sequence). The CDR3 has 16 amino acids. The DNA of the CDR3 is TGCAGTGCCCCCGTCAGGGGGCCTTCTAGCACAGATACGCAGTATTTT. This translates into CSAPVRGPSSTDTQYF.

There are many counts of this clonotype. The genes are TRBV7-9 and TRBJ1-1; possible D gene TRBD1, 6 bases. Germline CDR1 SEHNR, CDR2 FQNEAQ (reference sequence). This CDR3 contains 14 residues. V lost 3 bases, J lost 1 base, and 9 bases lay in between. CDR3: CASSFRTENTEAFF. The CDR3 DNA reads as TGTGCCAGCAGCTTTAGGACAGAGAACACTGAAGCTTTCTTT.

In its sample, this clonotype was seen a few times. The chain is built from TRBV25-1 and TRBJ2-5; D may be TRBD1 (7 bases). The CDR3 spans 14 residues. Deletions cut 7 bases from V and 7 bases from J, with 19 bases between. Germline V gene sequence: CDR1 MGHDK, CDR2 SYGVNS. DNA of the CDR3: TGTGCCAGCACTCTGGGGGGTTCAGGGGGGACCCAGTACTTC. Protein sequence: CASTLGGSGGTQYF.

This sequence joins TRBV19 and TRBJ1-5, with unresolved D. V dropped 3 bases and J dropped 1 base, with 4 bases sitting between them. This CDR3 is built from 13 residues. The germline V gene has CDR1 LNHDA and CDR2 SQIVND (reference sequence). The CDR3 loop is CASSIQSNQPQHF. CDR3 sequence (DNA): TGTGCCAGTAGTATCCAGAGCAATCAGCCCCAGCATTTT.

The rearrangement joins TRBV24-1 to TRBJ2-1; 8 positions match TRBD2. The CDR3 runs to 16 residues. Trimming cost V 4 bases and J 4 bases; bases outside gene matches: 8. Germline V lookup: CDR1 KGHDR, CDR2 SFDVKD. The CDR3 loop is CATSEPSGSGYNEQFF. The CDR3 DNA reads as TGTGCCACCAGTGAGCCCAGCGGGAGTGGATACAATGAGCAGTTCTTC.

There are a few counts of this clonotype. The junction shows a germline mismatch at one end, possibly a read error. V is TRBV20-1 and J is TRBJ2-1; 8 positions agree with TRBD1. The CDR3 has 14 residues. Germline V gene data show CDR1 as DFQATT and CDR2 as SNEGSKA (reference sequence). The CDR3 DNA follows: TGCAGTGCCAGAGGACAGGGCTCCTACAATGAGCAGTTCTTC. Translated, it gives CSARGQGSYNEQFF.

The J gene is TRBJ2-1, the V gene TRBV2; possibly TRBD2 for D (5 bases). CDR3 length equals 14 residues. Germline assignment: CDR1 SNHLY and CDR2 FYNNEI. V was cut by 8 bases and J by 5 bases, with 16 bases left in between. The DNA of the CDR3 is TGTGCCAGCCGCCTGACGGGGAGAGACAATGAGCAGTTCTTC. Its translation: CASRLTGRDNEQFF.

This clonotype was seen at least ten times. The rearrangement uses TRBV7-9 and TRBJ2-7; TRBD2 might be the D (6 bases). With 4 bases removed from V and 7 bases from J, the gap between germline ends came to 20 bases. Germline-derived CDR1 and CDR2 are SEHNR and FQNEAQ (reference sequence). This CDR3 has 15 residues. The CDR3 here is CASSSQTGVLGEQYF. CDR3 sequence (DNA): TGTGCCAGCAGCTCCCAGACGGGAGTCCTCGGGGAGCAGTACTTC.

This clonotype has ten or more counts. V and J are TRBV29-1 and TRBJ2-1; D is unresolved. V was pared by 2 bases and J by 9 bases, with 23 bases between. The CDR3 runs to 16 residues. In germline, CDR1 is SQVTM, CDR2 ANQGSEA. Here the CDR3 DNA reads TGCAGCGTTGAAAGATTGGGATCACTCAACTGGGGTGAGCAGTTCTTC. Protein sequence: CSVERLGSLNWGEQFF.

This clonotype was recorded a few times. The chain uses TRBV5-1 and TRBJ2-5, with 7 positions matching TRBD2. Germline V CDR1 and CDR2: SGHRS, YFSETQ. Germline trimming cut 6 bases from V and 5 bases from J; bases unmatched to any gene: 10. The CDR3 extends over 14 amino acids. Written as DNA, the CDR3 is TGCGCCAGCAACCCTTTTGCGGGAGTGGAGACCCAGTACTTC. Its translation is CASNPFAGVETQYF. The full variable domain, its missing parts supplied by reference TRBV5-1 and TRBJ2-5, is KAGVTQTPRYLIKTRGQQVTLSCSPISGHRSVSWYQQTPGQGLQFLFEYFSETQRNKGNFPGRFSGRQFSNSRSEMNVSTLELGDSALYLCASNPFAGVETQYFGPGTRLLVL.

This clonotype has ten or more counts. This chain uses TRBV29-1 with TRBJ2-1, with 7 bases aligning to TRBD1. The CDR3 is made up of 13 amino acids. V shed 3 bases, J shed 8 bases, and the junction held 7 bases outside the gene matches. Germline V lookup: CDR1 SQVTM, CDR2 ANQGSEA. The CDR3 spells CSVEKDRRHEQFF. In DNA form, the CDR3 reads TGCAGCGTTGAGAAGGACAGGAGGCATGAGCAGTTCTTC.

This clonotype was seen a few times. The chain couples TRBV12-3 or TRBV12-4 to TRBJ2-2; the match to TRBD1 covers 8 bases. This CDR3 is built from 15 residues. The V segment lost 5 bases and the J segment 7 bases; nucleotides outside the gene matches: 9. Written as DNA, the CDR3 is TGTGCCAGCAGTAAGAACAGGGGGTCTGGCGGGGAGCTGTTTTTT. Protein: CASSKNRGSGGELFF.

This clonotype was observed a few times. J is TRBJ2-1 and V is TRBV6-5; TRBD1 matches 10 bases. V gave up 5 bases and J gave up 2 bases; unmatched junction bases: 6. This CDR3 region has 16 residues. Germline V CDR1 and CDR2: MNHEY, SVGAGI. CDR3 in amino acids: CASSRTGTGAYNEQFF. CDR3 nucleotide sequence: TGTGCCAGCAGTCGAACCGGGACAGGGGCCTACAATGAGCAGTTCTTC.

The sample holds many counts of this clonotype. The chain carries TRBV20-1 and TRBJ2-5, with 12 bases matching TRBD2. Looked up from germline, CDR1 is DFQATT and CDR2 is SNEGSKA (reference sequence). The CDR3 runs to 15 residues. Trimming cost V 4 bases and J 5 bases; bases outside gene matches: 8. In nucleotides, the CDR3 is TGCAGTGCTAAGAACCTAGCGGGGGGGCCCGAGACCCAGTACTTC. Its protein is CSAKNLAGGPETQYF.

The sample holds a few counts of this clonotype. The J gene is TRBJ2-7, the V gene TRBV19, with 9 nucleotides matching TRBD2. CDR3 size: 16 residues. Unmatched junction bases numbered 15, after V lost 6 bases and J lost 6 bases. Looked up from germline, CDR1 is LNHDA and CDR2 is SQIVND (reference sequence). The CDR3 DNA follows: TGTGCCAGTAGCCCCCCGGCTAGCGGGAATGTTCGCGAGCAGTACTTC. Protein product: CASSPPASGNVREQYF.

This clonotype was detected ten times or more. The CDR3 loop is CASSQPGPGNTIYF. Here the CDR3 DNA reads TGCGCCAGCAGCCAACCGGGACCTGGAAACACCATATATTTT. V and J are TRBV4-1 and TRBJ1-3; possible D gene TRBD1, 5 bases. The V gene's germline CDR1 is MGHRA and CDR2 YSYEKL. The CDR3 runs 14 residues. V was clipped by 2 bases and J by 2 bases, with 7 bases between them.

This clonotype was observed a few times. The chain links TRBV18 to TRBJ2-3; 11 bases are a match to TRBD2. The ends lost 11 bases at V and 1 base at J; junction bases unmatched: 8. The CDR3 has 15 amino acids. Germline-derived CDR1 and CDR2 are KGHSH and LQKENI. CDR3 protein: CASVPTSGGTDTQYF. The CDR3 DNA sequence: TGTGCCTCCGTCCCGACTAGCGGGGGCACAGATACGCAGTATTTT.